Here is one TCR beta chain with its context. Losses at the gene ends were 2 bases for V and 0 bases for J; bases not matched to a gene: 2. There are 16 residues in the CDR3. Germline V gene sequence: CDR1 SGDLS, CDR2 YYNGEE. This sample was included in a study of blood T cell repertoires in COVID-19. Data came from immunoSEQ multiplex PCR; TCRdb stores just in-frame clones and leaves some out. Found here are about 300,000 clones, approximately 84% of them singletons; the top ten hold 10%. V is TRBV9 and J is TRBJ2-2; 9 bases fit TRBD2. The clonotype comes from a woman aged 18 to 35 who had recovered from COVID-19. Sequencing was carried out using PBMCs or T cells enriched from blood (not recorded which). The CDR3 coding sequence is TGTGCCAGCAGCGTTGGACTAGCGACGAACACCGGGGAGCTGTTTTTT. Amino acid sequence: CASSVGLATNTGELFF.